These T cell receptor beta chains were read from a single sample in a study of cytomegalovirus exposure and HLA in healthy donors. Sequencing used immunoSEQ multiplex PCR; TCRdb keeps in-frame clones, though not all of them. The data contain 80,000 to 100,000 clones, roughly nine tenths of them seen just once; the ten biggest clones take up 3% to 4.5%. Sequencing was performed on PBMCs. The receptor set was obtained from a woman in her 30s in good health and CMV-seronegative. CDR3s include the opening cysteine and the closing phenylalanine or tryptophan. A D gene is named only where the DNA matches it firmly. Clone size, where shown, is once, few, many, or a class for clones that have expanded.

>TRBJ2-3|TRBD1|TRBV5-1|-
TGCGCCAGCAGCAGCACAGGGGGCAGGACAGATACGCAGTATTTT
CASSSTGGRTDTQYF
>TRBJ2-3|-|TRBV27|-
TGTGCCAGCAGTTTAAGAGCGGGTACAGATACGCAGTATTTT
CASSLRAGTDTQYF
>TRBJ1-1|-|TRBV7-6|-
TGTGCCAGCAGCCCTAGAACGGTAGACACTGAAGCTTTCTTT
CASSPRTVDTEAFF
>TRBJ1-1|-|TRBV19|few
TGTGCCAGTAGTATTGGCCAGAACACTGAAGCTTTCTTT
CASSIGQNTEAFF
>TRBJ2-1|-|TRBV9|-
TGTGCCAGCAGCGTTTCCGGAGAGGAGGACAATGAGCAGTTCTTC
CASSVSGEEDNEQFF
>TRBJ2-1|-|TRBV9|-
TGTGCCAGCAACCGTGTTGGTGCCCCGCGACCGGGAGAGCAGTTCTTC
CASNRVGAPRPGEQFF
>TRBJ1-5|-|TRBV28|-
TGTGCCAGCAGTTTAACGTACGGGAATCAGCCCCAGCATTTT
CASSLTYGNQPQHF
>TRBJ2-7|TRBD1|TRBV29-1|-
TGCAGCGGCAAAGAGACAGGGGGCAGCTACGAGCAGTACTTC
CSGKETGGSYEQYF
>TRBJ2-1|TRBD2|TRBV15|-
TGTGCCACCAGCCCAGGACTAGCGGGGGGGCAGAATGAGCAGTTCTTC
CATSPGLAGGQNEQFF
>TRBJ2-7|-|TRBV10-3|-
TGTGCCATCAGTGACCGGTCCCGGGGCTCCTACGAGCAGTACTTC
CAISDRSRGSYEQYF
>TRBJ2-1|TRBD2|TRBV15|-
TGTGCCACCAGCAGACGACTAGCGGGGGACAATGAGCAGTTCTTC
CATSRRLAGDNEQFF
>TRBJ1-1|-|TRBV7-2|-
TGTGCCAGCCGAACCCAGGGAAACACTGAAGCTTTCTTT
CASRTQGNTEAFF
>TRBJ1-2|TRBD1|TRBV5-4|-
TGTGCCAGCAGCGCCAGGACAGGACCATCGGGCTACACCTTC
CASSARTGPSGYTF
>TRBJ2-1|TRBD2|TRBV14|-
TGTGCCAGCAGCCTCACGAGCGGGGGGGCCGGAAATGAGCAGTTCTTC
CASSLTSGGAGNEQFF
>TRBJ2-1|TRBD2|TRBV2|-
TGTGCCAGCAGCCCAGACGTAGTTACTAGCGTAGGTGAGCAGTTCTTC
CASSPDVVTSVGEQFF
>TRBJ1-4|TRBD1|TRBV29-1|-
TGCAGCGTTGAAGAGACAGGGGGAAGGAGTGAAAAACTGTTTTTT
CSVEETGGRSEKLFF
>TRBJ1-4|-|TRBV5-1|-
TGCGCCAGCAGCTTGGACAGGCCAACTAATGAAAAACTGTTTTTT
CASSLDRPTNEKLFF
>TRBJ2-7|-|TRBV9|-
TGTGCCAGCAGCGTCGAGGGAAACTCTCTTTACGAGCAGTACTTC
CASSVEGNSLYEQYF
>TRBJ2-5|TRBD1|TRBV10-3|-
TGTGCCACCACCCTTAGACAGGGCGAGACCCAGTACTTC
CATTLRQGETQYF
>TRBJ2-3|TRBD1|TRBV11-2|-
TGTGCCAGCAGCTGGACAGGGTCCGCCGATACGCAGTATTTT
CASSWTGSADTQYF
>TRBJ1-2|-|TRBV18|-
TGTGCCAGCTCACCGGTCCAGGGTGTTAACTATGGCTACACCTTC
CASSPVQGVNYGYTF
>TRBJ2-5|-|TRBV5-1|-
TGCGCCAGCAGCCCCGGACAGGCCGAGGGGGGGACCCAGTACTTC
CASSPGQAEGGTQYF
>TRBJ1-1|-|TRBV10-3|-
TGTGCCATCAGCTCCAACACTGAAGCTTTCTTT
CAISSNTEAFF
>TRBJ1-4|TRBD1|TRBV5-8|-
TGTGCCAGCAGCTTGGAGGGACAGGGCGGTGAAAAACTGTTTTTT
CASSLEGQGGEKLFF
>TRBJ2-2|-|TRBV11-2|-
TGTGCCAGCAGCCCTATGCCCGCCGAGGCGCTGTTTTTT
CASSPMPAEALFF
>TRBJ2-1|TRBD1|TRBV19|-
TGTGCCAGTAGTGAACCAGGGGGTGGTTGGTACGAGCAGTTCTTC
CASSEPGGGWYEQFF
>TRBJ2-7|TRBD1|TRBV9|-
TGTGCCAGCAGCGCGGGATTTGGACAGGCGACCTACGAGCAGTACTTC
CASSAGFGQATYEQYF
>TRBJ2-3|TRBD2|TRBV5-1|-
TGCGCCAGCAGCTTGTGGACTAGCGGGGGATCTAGCACAGATACGCAGTATTTT
CASSLWTSGGSSTDTQYF
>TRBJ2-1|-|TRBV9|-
TGTGCCAGCAGCGCCCAGGGGAGGGGGTCGGATGAGCAGTTCTTC
CASSAQGRGSDEQFF
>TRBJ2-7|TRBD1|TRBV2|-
TGTGCCAGCAATTATATACCGGGACAGCGAGCCTTC
CASNYIPGQRAF
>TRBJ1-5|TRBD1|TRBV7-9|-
TGTGCCAGCAGCTCGGGGACAGGGAACCAGCCCCAGCATTTT
CASSSGTGNQPQHF
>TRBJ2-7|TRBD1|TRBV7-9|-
TGTGCCAGCAGCTTAGTCGGACAGGGGTTCTACGAGCAGTACTTC
CASSLVGQGFYEQYF
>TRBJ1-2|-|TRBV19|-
TGTGCCAGTAGTTCTACCTTACCGGACAGAAAATATGGCTACACCTTC
CASSSTLPDRKYGYTF
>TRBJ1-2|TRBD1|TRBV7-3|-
TGTGCCAGCAGCTTAAATGGCGACAGGGGGAAGGATGGCTACACCTTC
CASSLNGDRGKDGYTF
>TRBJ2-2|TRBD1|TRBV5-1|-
TGCGCCAGCAGCTTGTTGGTGGACAGGGACACCGGGGAGCTGTTTTTT
CASSLLVDRDTGELFF
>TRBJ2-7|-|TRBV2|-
TGTGCCAGCGCGGGTCAGGCCCCCTACGAGCAGTACTTC
CASAGQAPYEQYF
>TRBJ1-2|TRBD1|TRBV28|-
TGTGCCAGCCTCCTCGGGGGACAGGGGATGGGTGGCTACACCTTC
CASLLGGQGMGGYTF
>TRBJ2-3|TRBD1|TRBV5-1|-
TGCGCCAGCAGCTTAAGGACAGGGTTTACAGATACGCAGTATTTT
CASSLRTGFTDTQYF
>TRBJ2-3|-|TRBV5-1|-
TGCGCCAGCAGGGTCTCAGGAAACACAGATACGCAGTATTTT
CASRVSGNTDTQYF
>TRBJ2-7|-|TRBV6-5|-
TGTGCCAGCAGTTCGCAGGGGTACCCCTACGAGCAGTACTTC
CASSSQGYPYEQYF
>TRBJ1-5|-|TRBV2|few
TGTGCCAGCAGTGAGGCTGAGGCCAGGGTAGATCAGCCCCAGCATTTT
CASSEAEARVDQPQHF
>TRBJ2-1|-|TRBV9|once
TGTGCCAGCAGCGTCGGAGGAGTGAATGAGCAGTTCTTC
CASSVGGVNEQFF
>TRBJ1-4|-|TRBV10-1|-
TGCGCCAGCAGCTCCGGGACATCCACTGAAAAACTGTTTTTT
CASSSGTSTEKLFF
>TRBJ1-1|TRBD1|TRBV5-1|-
TGCGCCAGCAGCTTAGGACAGGAGGCTGAAGCTTTCTTT
CASSLGQEAEAFF
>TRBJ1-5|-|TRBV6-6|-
TGTGCCAATCAACTTAGGAGGTGCAATCAGCCCCAGCATTTT
CANQLRRCNQPQHF
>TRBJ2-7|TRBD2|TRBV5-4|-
TGTGCCAGCAGCGTGTCTAGCGGGAGGCCCTACGAGCAGTACTTC
CASSVSSGRPYEQYF
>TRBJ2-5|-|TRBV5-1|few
TGCGCCAGCAGCTTGGGAAGAGGGACCCAGTACTTC
CASSLGRGTQYF
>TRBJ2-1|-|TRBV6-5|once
TGTGCCAGCAAAGCCTCCTACAATGAGCAGTTCTTC
CASKASYNEQFF
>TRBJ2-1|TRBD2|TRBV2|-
TGTGCCAGCAGTGAAAGCGGGGGCTCCTACAATGAGCAGTTCTTC
CASSESGGSYNEQFF
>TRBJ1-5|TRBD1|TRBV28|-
TGTGCCAGCAGTTCGGACAGGGTCAATCAGCCCCAGCATTTT
CASSSDRVNQPQHF
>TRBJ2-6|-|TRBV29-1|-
TGCAGCGCGGGTACTGGGGCCAACGTCCTGACTTTC
CSAGTGANVLTF
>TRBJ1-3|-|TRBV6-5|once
TGTGCCAGCAGTTACGGAGGTTTCTCTGGAAACACCATATATTTT
CASSYGGFSGNTIYF
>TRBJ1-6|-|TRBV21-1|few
TGTGCCAGCAGCAAATGGGGGACAGTCCATATTCTGAATTCACCCCTCCACTTT
CASSKWGTVHILNSPLHF